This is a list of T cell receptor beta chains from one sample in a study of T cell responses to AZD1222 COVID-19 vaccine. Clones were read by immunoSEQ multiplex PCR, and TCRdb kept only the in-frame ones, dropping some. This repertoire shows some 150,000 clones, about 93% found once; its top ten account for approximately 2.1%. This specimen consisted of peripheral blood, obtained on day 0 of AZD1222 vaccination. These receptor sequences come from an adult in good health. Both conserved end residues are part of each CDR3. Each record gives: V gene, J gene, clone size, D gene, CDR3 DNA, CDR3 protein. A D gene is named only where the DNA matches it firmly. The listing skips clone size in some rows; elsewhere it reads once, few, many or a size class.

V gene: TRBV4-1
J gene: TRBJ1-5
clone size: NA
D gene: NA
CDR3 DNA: TGCGCCAGCAGCCAAGTGGGACCCCAAGGGCCCCAGCATTTT
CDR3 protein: CASSQVGPQGPQHF

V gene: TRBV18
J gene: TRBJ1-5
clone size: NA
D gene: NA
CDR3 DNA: TGTGCCAGCTCACCGGCGACAGGTAATCGGGATCAACCCCAGCATTTT
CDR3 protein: CASSPATGNRDQPQHF

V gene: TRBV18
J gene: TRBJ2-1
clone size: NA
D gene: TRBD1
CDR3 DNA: TGTGCCAGCTCACCGGACAGGGGATGGGGTGAGCAGTTCTTC
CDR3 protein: CASSPDRGWGEQFF

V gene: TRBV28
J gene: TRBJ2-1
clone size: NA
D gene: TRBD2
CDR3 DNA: TGTGCCAGCAGTTCGGCGGGGGGGCACAATGAGCAGTTCTTC
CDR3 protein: CASSSAGGHNEQFF

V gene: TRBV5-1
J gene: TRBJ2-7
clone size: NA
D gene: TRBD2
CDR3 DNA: TGCGCCAGCAGCGCCGACCCTCCAGGGAGCGGGGGGGCTCTCGAGCAGTACTTC
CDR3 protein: CASSADPPGSGGALEQYF

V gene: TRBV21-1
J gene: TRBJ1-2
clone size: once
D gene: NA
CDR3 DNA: TGTGCCAGCAGCGCCGATGGGGGTCCTAACTATGGCTACACCTTC
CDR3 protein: CASSADGGPNYGYTF

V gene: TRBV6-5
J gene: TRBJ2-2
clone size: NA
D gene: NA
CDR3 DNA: TGTGCCAGCAGTTACGGTCTAGGGTCGAACACCGGGGAGCTGTTTTTT
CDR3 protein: CASSYGLGSNTGELFF

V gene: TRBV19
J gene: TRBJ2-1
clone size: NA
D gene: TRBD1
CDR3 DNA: TGTGCCACCGATCGTGGGACAGGGGGTAGTTTTGGGCAGTTCTTC
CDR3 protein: CATDRGTGGSFGQFF

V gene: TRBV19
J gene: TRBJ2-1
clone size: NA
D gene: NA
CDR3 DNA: TGTGCCAGCAAGCCGGGGGAGCTGCAATACAATGAGCAGTTCTTC
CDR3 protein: CASKPGELQYNEQFF

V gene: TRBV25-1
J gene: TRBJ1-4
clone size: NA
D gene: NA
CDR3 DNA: TGTGCCAGCACAGACAGGTTCTACGGGGAACTGTTTTTT
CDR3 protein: CASTDRFYGELFF

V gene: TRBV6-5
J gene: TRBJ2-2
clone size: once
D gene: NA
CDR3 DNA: TGTGCCAGCAGTATCAACGTCGGGGAGCTGTTTTTT
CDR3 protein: CASSINVGELFF

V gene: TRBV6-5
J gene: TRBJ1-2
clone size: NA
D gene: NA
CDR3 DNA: TGTGCCAGCAGTTACTACCCAACAGGAGCTAACTATGGCTACACCTTC
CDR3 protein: CASSYYPTGANYGYTF

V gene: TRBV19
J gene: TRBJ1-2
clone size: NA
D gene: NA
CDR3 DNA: TGTGCCAGTAGTATGGGGGCAGCAGGCAAAGCTAACTATGGCTACACCTTC
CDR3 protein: CASSMGAAGKANYGYTF

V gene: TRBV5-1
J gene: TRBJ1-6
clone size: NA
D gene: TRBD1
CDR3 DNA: TGCGCCAGCAGCTTCCGCGGACAGGGGAGAAATTCACCCCTCCACTTT
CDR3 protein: CASSFRGQGRNSPLHF

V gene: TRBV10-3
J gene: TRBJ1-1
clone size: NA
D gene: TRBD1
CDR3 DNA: TGTGCCATCAGCCGACAGGGCACTGAAGCTTTCTTT
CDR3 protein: CAISRQGTEAFF

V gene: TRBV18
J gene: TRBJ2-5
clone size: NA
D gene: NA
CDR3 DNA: TGTGCCAGCTCACCCCCTGGAGGGGAGACCCAGTACTTC
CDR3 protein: CASSPPGGETQYF

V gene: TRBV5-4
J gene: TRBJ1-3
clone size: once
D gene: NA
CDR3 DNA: TGTGCCAGCAGCTGGAAAGGAACACCCGGAAACACCATATATTTT
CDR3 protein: CASSWKGTPGNTIYF

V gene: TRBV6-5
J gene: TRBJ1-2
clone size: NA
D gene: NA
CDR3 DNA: TGTGCCAGCAGTTACTCGTATGGGGGCTATGGCTACACCTTC
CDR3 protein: CASSYSYGGYGYTF

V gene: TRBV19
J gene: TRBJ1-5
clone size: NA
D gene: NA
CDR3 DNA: TGTGCCAGTAGCTACAAGAACCAGCCCCAGCATTTT
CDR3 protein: CASSYKNQPQHF

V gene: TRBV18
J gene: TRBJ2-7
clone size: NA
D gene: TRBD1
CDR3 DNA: TGTGCCAGCTCACCACAGGGGGCCGAGCAGTACTTC
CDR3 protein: CASSPQGAEQYF

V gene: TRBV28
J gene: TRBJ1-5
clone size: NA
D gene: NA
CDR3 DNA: TGTGCCAGCAGTGCAGGAGGAAATCAGCCCCAGCATTTT
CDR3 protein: CASSAGGNQPQHF

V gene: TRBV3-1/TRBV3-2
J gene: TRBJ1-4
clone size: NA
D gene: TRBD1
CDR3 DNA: TGTGCCAGCAGCCCGCCGGGACAGCCTGCAACTAATGAAAAACTGTTTTTT
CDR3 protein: CASSPPGQPATNEKLFF

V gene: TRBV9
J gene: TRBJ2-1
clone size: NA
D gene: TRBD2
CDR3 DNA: TGTGCCAGCAGCGTAGGCGTAGCGGGGGGCCGTAATGAGCAGTTCTTC
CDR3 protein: CASSVGVAGGRNEQFF

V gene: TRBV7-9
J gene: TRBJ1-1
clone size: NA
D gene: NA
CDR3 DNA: TGTGCCAGCAGCACAGAGGGGGGGACCGCTGAAGCTTTCTTT
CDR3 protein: CASSTEGGTAEAFF

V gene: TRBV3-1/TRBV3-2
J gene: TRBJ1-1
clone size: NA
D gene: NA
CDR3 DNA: TGTGCCAGCAGCCCTTTGCGGGGGGCGAGCACTGAAGCTTTCTTT
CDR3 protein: CASSPLRGASTEAFF

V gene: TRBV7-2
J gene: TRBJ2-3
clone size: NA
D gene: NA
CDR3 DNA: TGTGCCAGCAGCTTAGGCCTCACAGATACGCAGTATTTT
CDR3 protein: CASSLGLTDTQYF

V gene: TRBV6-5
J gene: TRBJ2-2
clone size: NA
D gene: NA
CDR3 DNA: TGTGCCAGCAGTTTCGACAGCACCGGGGAGCTGTTTTTT
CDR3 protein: CASSFDSTGELFF

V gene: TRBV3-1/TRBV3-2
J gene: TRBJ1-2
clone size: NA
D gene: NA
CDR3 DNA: TGTGCCAGCAGGAACCTGGAGGGTGTAGTCCGGGGTGGCTACACCTTC
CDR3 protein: CASRNLEGVVRGGYTF

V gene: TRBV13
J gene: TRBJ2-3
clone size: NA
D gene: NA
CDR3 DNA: TGTGCCAGCAGCGAGGCGACCAGGAGCACAGATACGCAGTATTTT
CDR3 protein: CASSEATRSTDTQYF

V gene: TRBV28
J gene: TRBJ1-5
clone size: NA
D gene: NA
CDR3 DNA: TGTGCTATACCCGCGCGGGCCCCCAATCAGCCCCAGCATTTT
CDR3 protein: CAIPARAPNQPQHF

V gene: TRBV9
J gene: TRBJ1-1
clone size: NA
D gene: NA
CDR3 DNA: TGTGCCAGCAGCCCACAGTCCCGGAACACTGAAGCTTTCTTT
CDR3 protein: CASSPQSRNTEAFF

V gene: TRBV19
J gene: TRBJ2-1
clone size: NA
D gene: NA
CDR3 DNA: TGTGCCAGTAGCCGGACAACCCTAGCCTACAATGAGCAGTTCTTC
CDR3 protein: CASSRTTLAYNEQFF

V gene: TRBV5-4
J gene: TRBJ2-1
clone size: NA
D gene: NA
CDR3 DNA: TGTGCCAGCAGCTTGGATCAACACAATGAGCAGTTCTTC
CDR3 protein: CASSLDQHNEQFF

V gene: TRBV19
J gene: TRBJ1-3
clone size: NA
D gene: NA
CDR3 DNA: TGTGCCAGTAGTATAGACGACAGACACGATTTCTCTGGAAACACCATATATTTT
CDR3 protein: CASSIDDRHDFSGNTIYF

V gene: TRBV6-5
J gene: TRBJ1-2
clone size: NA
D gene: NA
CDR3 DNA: TGTGCCAGCAGTAAGGGACATCTCAACTATGGCTACACCTTC
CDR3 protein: CASSKGHLNYGYTF

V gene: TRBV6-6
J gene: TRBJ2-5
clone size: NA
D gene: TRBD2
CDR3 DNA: TGTGCCAGCAGCAACTCAGGTCTAGCGGGGGGTTGGGCTTATGGAGAGACCCAGTACTTC
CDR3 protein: CASSNSGLAGGWAYGETQYF

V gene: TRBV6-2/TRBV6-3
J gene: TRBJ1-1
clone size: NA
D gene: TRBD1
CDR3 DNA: TGTGCCAGCAGTTACCCAGAAACGACAGGGTTGCGGACTGAAGCTTTCTTT
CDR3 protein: CASSYPETTGLRTEAFF

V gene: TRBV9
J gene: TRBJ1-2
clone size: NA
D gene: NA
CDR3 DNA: TGTGCCAGCAGCGTAGGGGGAGGGACTTACTATGGCTACACCTTC
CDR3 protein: CASSVGGGTYYGYTF

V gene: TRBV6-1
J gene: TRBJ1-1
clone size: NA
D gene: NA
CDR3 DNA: TGTGCCAGCAGTGAAGCGCTCATGAACACTGAAGCTTTCTTT
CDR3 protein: CASSEALMNTEAFF

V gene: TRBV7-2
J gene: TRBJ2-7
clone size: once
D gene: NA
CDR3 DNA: TGTGCCAGCAGCCTGTTTTGGGGGGTTGTACCCGGCGAGCAGTACTTC
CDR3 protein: CASSLFWGVVPGEQYF

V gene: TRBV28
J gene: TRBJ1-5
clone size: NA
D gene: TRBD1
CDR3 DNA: TGTGCCAGCAAGACCTGGGGACAGGGGGCGGGTCAGCCCCAGCATTTT
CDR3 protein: CASKTWGQGAGQPQHF

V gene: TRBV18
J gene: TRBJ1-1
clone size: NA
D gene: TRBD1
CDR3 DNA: TGTGCCAGCTCACAAAGGACAGGGGGCATCACTGAAGCTTTCTTT
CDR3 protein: CASSQRTGGITEAFF

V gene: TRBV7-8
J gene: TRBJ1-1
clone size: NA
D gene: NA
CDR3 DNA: TGTGCCAGCAGCTTAGAGAGGACGGTCCCAGCTTTCTTT
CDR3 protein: CASSLERTVPAFF

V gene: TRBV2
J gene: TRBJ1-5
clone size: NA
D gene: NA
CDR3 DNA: TGTGCCAGCAGTGATAGGACGGCTAGCAATCAGCCCCAGCATTTT
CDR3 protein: CASSDRTASNQPQHF

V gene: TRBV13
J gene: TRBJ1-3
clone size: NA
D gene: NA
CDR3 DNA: TGTGCCAGCAGCCCGCATACCTCTTGGGGGGCTGGAAACACCATATATTTT
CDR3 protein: CASSPHTSWGAGNTIYF

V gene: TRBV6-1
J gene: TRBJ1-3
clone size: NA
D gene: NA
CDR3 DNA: TGTGCCAGCAGTGTAGCCTCCTCTGGAAACACCATATATTTT
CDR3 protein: CASSVASSGNTIYF

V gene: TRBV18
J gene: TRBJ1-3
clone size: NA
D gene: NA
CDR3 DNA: TGTGCCAGCTCACCGTCCGAAGGAATCTCTGGAAACACCATATATTTT
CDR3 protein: CASSPSEGISGNTIYF

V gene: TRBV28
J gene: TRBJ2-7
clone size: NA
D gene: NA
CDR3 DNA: TGTGCCAGCAGTCAGGGTGCGCGGGTCTACGAGCAGTACTTC
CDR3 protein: CASSQGARVYEQYF

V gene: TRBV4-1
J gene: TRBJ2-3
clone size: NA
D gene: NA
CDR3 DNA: TGCGCCAGCAGCCAATCTTACGGCACTTACACAGATACGCAGTATTTT
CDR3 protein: CASSQSYGTYTDTQYF

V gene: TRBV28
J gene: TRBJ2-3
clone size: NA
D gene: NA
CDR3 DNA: TGTGCCAGCAGTGTCACCAGCACAGATACGCAGTATTTT
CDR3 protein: CASSVTSTDTQYF

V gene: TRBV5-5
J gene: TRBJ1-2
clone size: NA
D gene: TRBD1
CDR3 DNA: TGTGCCAGCAGTCAAGGGACAGGGGGCACCTATGGCTACACCTTC
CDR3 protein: CASSQGTGGTYGYTF

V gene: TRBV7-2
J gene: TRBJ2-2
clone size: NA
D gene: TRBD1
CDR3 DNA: TGTGCCAGCAGCTCATTATTGGGACAGGGGGCGCGAACCGGGGAGCTGTTTTTT
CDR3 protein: CASSSLLGQGARTGELFF

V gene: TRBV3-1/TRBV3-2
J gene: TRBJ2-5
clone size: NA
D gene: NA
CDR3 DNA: TGTGCCAGCAGCCAAGATCCTGGAGAGACCCAGTACTTC
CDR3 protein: CASSQDPGETQYF

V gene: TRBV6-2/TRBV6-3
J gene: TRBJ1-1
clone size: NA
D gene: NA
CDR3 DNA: TGTGCCAGCAGTTATATAGGACAGCACACTGAAGCTTTCTTT
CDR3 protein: CASSYIGQHTEAFF

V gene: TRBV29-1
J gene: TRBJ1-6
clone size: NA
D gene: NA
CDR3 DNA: TGCAGCGTTTCTGTTGGTTCCTATAATTCACCCCTCCACTTT
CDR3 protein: CSVSVGSYNSPLHF